Here is one T cell receptor beta chain with its context. What this receptor recognizes is not known. It has no much larger one-base neighbor in the sample; base qualities were not kept. The immunoSEQ Assay, a bias-controlled multiplex PCR, was used to amplify TCRbeta CDR3 regions from genomic DNA. Turning to the authors' computational methods: Within the assay, amplification of reference gene primers was used to estimate how many nucleated cells each sample contained. To quantify the absolute abundance of each unique TCRbeta CDR3 rearrangement, sequence reads were collapsed and filtered. For each sample, productive Simpson clonality was calculated as the square root of Simpson's diversity index across productive rearrangements. TCRdb carries this immuneACCESS record with in-frame sequences only. Its versions omit some clonotypes, under half of them owing to an unresolved V gene in the studies checked, with the rest unexplained. V, J and clone size are taken as reported in that table, and D and trimming were inferred from the DNA itself. For this sample the table gives approximately 210,000 clones, of which 84% were detected only once. About a fifth of the sample is taken by the ten largest.

This sample was included in a study of blood T cell repertoires in COVID-19 (dated by TCRdb to about 2020). Study-wide context: Samples from collaborators originated in the United States, Italy and Spain and spanned both the acute and convalescent phases of COVID-19. The material from the prospective study consisted of cDNA or gDNA derived from T cells, B-cell-depleted T cells, or PBMCs. Subjects who had been exposed to COVID-19, were actively infected with it, or had recovered from it provided the deeply sampled blood TCRbeta repertoires that made up the dataset. The repertoires were released in a freely available public database meant as a resource for research on the immune response to SARS-CoV-2. The samples were drawn from two sources: the first 160 participants of the ongoing ImmuneRACE study, and fewer than 1,500 subjects contributed by 6 global collaborators. The sample metadata nearly always contained a de-identified subject ID, COVID-19 status, age in years and sex. HLA class I and class II types, where available, came from metadata supplied by the sample provider rather than from assay-based typing. Points the paper makes about the study in general: The amount of clinical and demographic metadata varied by source and participant and was provided uncurated.

Collaborating institutions collected whole blood in K2EDTA tubes following their own protocols. Collaborator samples were shipped for TCRbeta analysis as frozen whole blood, isolated PBMCs, or DNA extracted from either sample type. The clonotype was recovered from a human donor in a cohort sampled during active COVID-19. Sequencing was done on a sample of peripheral blood.

The encoded CDR3 is CASNERTSWETQYF. The DNA sequence follows: TGTGCCAGCAACGAACGGACTAGCTGGGAGACCCAGTACTTC. Recombination linked TRBV2 to TRBJ2-5, with 8 junctional bases fitting TRBD2. The CDR3 runs 14 amino acids, cysteine and phenylalanine included. Just the 42-base CDR3 DNA is kept, in frame starting at base 1. V is cut back by 7 bases and J by 5 bases, with 9 bases in the junction unmatched. The germline V gene supplies CDR1 SNHLY and CDR2 FYNNEI.